This TCR beta chain came from a study of T-cell memory formation after mild COVID-19. In the study overall: Most TCR clusters belonged to a single donor. General study points: Detection of some responders pre-infection suggested pre-existing cross-reactive memory T cells participated.

TCR alpha and TCR beta cDNA libraries with sample barcodes and UMIs came from 5'RACE using constant-segment primers. Each CDR3 protein is one row after TCRdb ran MiXCR on the 5' RACE reads. This table holds about 470,000 distinct CDR3 sequences, approximately 25% found once. This clonotype was seen a single time. Antigen specificity is unknown. Trimming took 5 bases from V and 5 from J; bases not matched to a gene: 9. Looked up from germline, CDR1 is DFQATT and CDR2 is SNEGSKA (reference sequence). CDR3 length: 13 residues. The TCR sequence derives from an adult woman who had mild COVID-19 (a few samples of this study predate the infection). Cell type and time point are not known. J is TRBJ2-7 and V is TRBV20-1; 7 bases agree with TRBD1. Sequencing was done on a sample of PBMCs or a T cell subset sorted from them (not recorded which). The DNA for the CDR3 is TGCAGTGCTTTTAAGACAGGGCGGGACGAGCAGTACTTC. Residues: CSAFKTGRDEQYF.